The next 4 T cell receptor beta chains were all read from a single sample in a study of early T cells in non-severe SARS-CoV-2 infection. TCRdb redid the calling of the 5' RACE reads with MiXCR, one entry per CDR3 protein. The repertoire has about 67,000 distinct CDR3 sequences, 11% of them found once; the top ten carry 3.5% to 4%. What was sequenced was whole blood. All receptors derive from an adult who was a healthcare worker with PCR-confirmed SARS-CoV-2 infection or an uninfected control (not recorded which).

The rearrangement links TRBV30 to TRBJ2-3; D remains unclear. V shed 3 bases and J shed 3 bases, with 7 bases lying between them. There are 12 residues in the CDR3. From germline, CDR1 is GTSNPN and CDR2 SVGIG (reference sequence). DNA of the CDR3: TGTGCCTGGAGGACCGAGACAGATACGCAGTATTTT. This sequence encodes CAWRTETDTQYF.

At least ten counts were recorded for this clonotype. This rearrangement joins TRBV5-1 to TRBJ2-7, with a tentative D call TRBD2 (5 bases). Germline loops: CDR1 SGHRS, CDR2 YFSETQ. Between the trimmed V and J ends, which lost 5 bases and 0 bases, there was a span of 9 bases. CDR3 length: 13 residues. In DNA, the CDR3 is TGCGCCAGCAGGCCGACTAACTCCTACGAGCAGTACTTC. Protein sequence: CASRPTNSYEQYF. Complete variable domain (other parts from reference TRBV5-1 and TRBJ2-7): KAGVTQTPRYLIKTRGQQVTLSCSPISGHRSVSWYQQTPGQGLQFLFEYFSETQRNKGNFPGRFSGRQFSNSRSEMNVSTLELGDSALYLCASRPTNSYEQYFGPGTRLTVT.

This clonotype has at least ten counts. The gene calls are TRBV29-1 and TRBJ2-7, with 7 nucleotides matching TRBD2. Germline-derived CDR1 and CDR2 are SQVTM and ANQGSEA. Trimming at V came to 3 bases and at J to 1 base, leaving 3 bases not matched to a gene. The length of the CDR3 is 13 residues. In nucleotides, the CDR3 is TGCAGCGTTGACTGGGGGGGGTCCTACGAGCAGTACTTC. Translated, it gives CSVDWGGSYEQYF.

The chain combines TRBV4-1 with TRBJ2-5; D assignment may be TRBD1 or TRBD2 (5 bases each). Trimming left V 1 base short and J 3 bases short, with 15 bases between. CDR3 length equals 16 residues. Germline CDR1 is MGHRA and CDR2 is YSYEKL. In DNA, the CDR3 is TGCGCCAGCAGCCAAGGCCCGAAAGGGACCGAAGAGACCCAGTACTTC. Protein: CASSQGPKGTEETQYF.